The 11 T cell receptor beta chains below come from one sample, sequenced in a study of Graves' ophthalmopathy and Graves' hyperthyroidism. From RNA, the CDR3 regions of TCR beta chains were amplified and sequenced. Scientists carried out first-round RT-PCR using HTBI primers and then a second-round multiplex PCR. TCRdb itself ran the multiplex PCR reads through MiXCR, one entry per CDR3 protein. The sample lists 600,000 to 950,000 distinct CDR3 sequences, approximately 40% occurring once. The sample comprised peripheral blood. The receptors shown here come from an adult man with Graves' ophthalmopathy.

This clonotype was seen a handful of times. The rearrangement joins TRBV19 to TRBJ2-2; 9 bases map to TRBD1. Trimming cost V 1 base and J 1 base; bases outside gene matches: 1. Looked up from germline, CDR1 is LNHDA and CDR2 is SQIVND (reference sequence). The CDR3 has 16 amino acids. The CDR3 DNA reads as TGTGCCAGTAGTATAGGGGGACAGGGGAACACCGGGGAGCTGTTTTTT. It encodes CASSIGGQGNTGELFF.

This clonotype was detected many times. CDR3 protein: CSVGGSGNTIYF. The CDR3 bases are TGCAGCGTCGGAGGGTCTGGAAACACCATATATTTT. The gene calls are TRBV29-1 and TRBJ1-3; unclear D gene. With 6 bases removed from V and 1 base from J, the gap between germline ends came to 7 bases. This CDR3 has 12 amino acids. Germline CDR1 is SQVTM and CDR2 is ANQGSEA.

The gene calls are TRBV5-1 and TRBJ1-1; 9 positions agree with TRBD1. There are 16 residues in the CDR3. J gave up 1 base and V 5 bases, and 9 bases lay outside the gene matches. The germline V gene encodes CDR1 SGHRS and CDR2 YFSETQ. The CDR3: CASRYTGGRTNTEAFF. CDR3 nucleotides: TGCGCCAGCAGATATACAGGGGGCAGGACGAACACTGAAGCTTTCTTT.

Here the CDR3 DNA reads TGCAGTGCTGGGGGACTAGCGGGAGGGCCGGCGAACACCGGGGAGCTGTTTTTT. As protein: CSAGGLAGGPANTGELFF. V gene TRBV20-1 combines with J gene TRBJ2-2; 16 bases line up with TRBD2. J was trimmed by 0 bases and V by 5 bases; bases with no gene match: 6. Germline loops: CDR1 DFQATT, CDR2 SNEGSKA (reference sequence). The CDR3 contains 18 residues.

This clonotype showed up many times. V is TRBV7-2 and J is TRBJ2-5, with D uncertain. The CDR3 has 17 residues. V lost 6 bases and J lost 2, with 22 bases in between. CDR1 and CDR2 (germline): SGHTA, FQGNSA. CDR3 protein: CASSPRHGVGGQETQYF. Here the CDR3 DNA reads TGTGCCAGCAGTCCCCGTCACGGTGTAGGTGGGCAAGAGACCCAGTACTTC.

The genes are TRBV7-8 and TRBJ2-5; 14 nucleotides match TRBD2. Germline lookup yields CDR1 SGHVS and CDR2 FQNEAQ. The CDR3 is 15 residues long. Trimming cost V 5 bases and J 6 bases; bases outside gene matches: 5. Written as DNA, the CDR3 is TGTGCCAGCAGCCTGACTAGCGGGGGGGAAAAGACCCAGTACTTC. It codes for CASSLTSGGEKTQYF.

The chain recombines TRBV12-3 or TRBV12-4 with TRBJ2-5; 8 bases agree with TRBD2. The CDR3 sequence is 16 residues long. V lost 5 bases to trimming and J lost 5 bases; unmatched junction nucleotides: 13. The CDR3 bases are TGTGCCAGCAGTCCCCCTGGACTAGCTGGGACGGAGACCCAGTACTTC. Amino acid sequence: CASSPPGLAGTETQYF.

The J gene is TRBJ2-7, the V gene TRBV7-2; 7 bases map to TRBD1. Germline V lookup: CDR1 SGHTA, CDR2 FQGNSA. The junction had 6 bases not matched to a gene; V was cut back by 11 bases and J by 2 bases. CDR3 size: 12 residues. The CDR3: CAWSTGAYEQYF. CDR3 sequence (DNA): TGTGCCTGGAGTACAGGGGCCTACGAGCAGTACTTC.

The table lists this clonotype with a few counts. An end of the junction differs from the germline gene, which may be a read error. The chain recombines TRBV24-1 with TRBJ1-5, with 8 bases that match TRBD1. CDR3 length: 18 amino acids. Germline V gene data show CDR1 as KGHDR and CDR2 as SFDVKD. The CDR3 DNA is TGTGCCAGCAGTTACAGGGGCGGGGCAGGGGGCGACAATCAGCCCCAGCATTTT. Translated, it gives CASSYRGGAGGDNQPQHF.

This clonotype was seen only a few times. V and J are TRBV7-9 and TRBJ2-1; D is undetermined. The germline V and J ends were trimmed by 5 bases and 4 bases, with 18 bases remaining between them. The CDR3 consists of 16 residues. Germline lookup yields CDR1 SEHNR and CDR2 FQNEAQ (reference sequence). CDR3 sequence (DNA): TGTGCCAGCAGCCCCGGGCTCCTTCCAGGTTACAATGAGCAGTTCTTC. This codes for CASSPGLLPGYNEQFF. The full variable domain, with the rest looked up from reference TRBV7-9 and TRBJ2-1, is DTGVSQNPRHKITKRGQNVTFRCDPISEHNRLYWYRQTLGQGPEFLTYFQNEAQLEKSRLLSDRFSAERPKGSFSTLEIQRTEQGDSAMYLCASSPGLLPGYNEQFFGPGTRLTVL.

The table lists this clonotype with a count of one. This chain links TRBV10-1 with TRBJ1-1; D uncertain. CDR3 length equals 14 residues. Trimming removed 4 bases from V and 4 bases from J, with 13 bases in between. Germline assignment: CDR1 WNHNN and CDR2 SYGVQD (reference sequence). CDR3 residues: CASSAGRDGTEAFF. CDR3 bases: TGCGCCAGCAGTGCTGGCCGAGATGGCACTGAAGCTTTCTTT.